The T cell receptor beta chain described here comes from a study of blood T cell repertoires in COVID-19. Study context: Samples taken during acute and convalescent COVID-19 were collected in the United States, Italy and Spain. The analysed material was cDNA or gDNA that came from T cells, B-cell-depleted T cells, or PBMCs.

The authors' processing: By means of reference gene primer amplification, nucleated cell counts were estimated. The assay was immunoSEQ multiplex PCR, and TCRdb's table has in-frame clones only and misses some. The V and J calls and clone size come from that table; D and trimming were worked out from the DNA. The data show roughly 120,000 clones, about 80% seen once. Trimming took off 6 bases at V and 6 bases at J, with 14 bases between the two ends. The CDR3 is made up of 13 amino acids. Germline V gene lookup returns CDR1 MGHDK and CDR2 SYGVNS. What was sequenced was peripheral blood. V usage is TRBV25-1 and J usage is TRBJ1-2, with D possibly TRBD1 on 5 matching bases. The receptor comes from a woman aged 55-69 years with acute or convalescent COVID-19. The CDR3 DNA follows: TGTGCCAGCAGAACCCCTGGGGGGAATGGCTACACCTTC. Encoded protein: CASRTPGGNGYTF.